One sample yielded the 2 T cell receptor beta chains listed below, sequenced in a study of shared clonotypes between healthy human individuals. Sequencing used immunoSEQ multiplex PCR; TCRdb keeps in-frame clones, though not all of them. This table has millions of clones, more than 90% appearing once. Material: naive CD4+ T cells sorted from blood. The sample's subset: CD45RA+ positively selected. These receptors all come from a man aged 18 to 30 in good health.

The CDR3 bases are TGTGCCAGCAGCCCTAGCGTTGACACAGATACGCAGTATTTT. Its protein is CASSPSVDTDTQYF. This rearrangement joins TRBV11-3 to TRBJ2-3, with TRBD2 as a possible D gene (6 bases). The CDR3 loop spans 14 amino acids. V was clipped by 5 bases and J by 2 bases, with 11 bases between them. CDR1 and CDR2 from the germline V gene are SGHNT and YENEEA.

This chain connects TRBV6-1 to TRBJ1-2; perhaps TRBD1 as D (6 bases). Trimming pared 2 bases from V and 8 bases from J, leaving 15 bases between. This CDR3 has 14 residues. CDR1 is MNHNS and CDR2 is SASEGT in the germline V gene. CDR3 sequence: CASSEWQGLNGYTF. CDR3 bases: TGTGCCAGCAGTGAATGGCAGGGGTTAAACGGCTACACCTTC.